Here is one T cell receptor beta chain with its context. TCRdb's table, derived via immunoSEQ multiplex PCR, lists solely in-frame clones and lacks some. The sample holds about 120,000 clones, roughly 89% seen once. The record originates from a study of blood T cell repertoires in COVID-19. Study overall: T cells, B-cell-depleted T cells, or PBMCs supplied cDNA or gDNA.

The CDR3 contains 16 residues. From germline, CDR1 is SQVTM and CDR2 ANQGSEA. The J segment lost 4 bases and the V segment lost 0 bases, leaving 8 bases of the junction unmatched. The sample comprised peripheral blood. The chain is built from TRBV29-1 and TRBJ2-3; 9 bases align to TRBD1. This TCR was sampled from a woman aged 45-59 years with acute or convalescent COVID-19. This CDR3 is CSVEDPDRGDADTQYF. In DNA form, the CDR3 reads TGCAGCGTTGAAGATCCGGACAGGGGTGACGCAGATACGCAGTATTTT.